This paragraph covers one T cell receptor (beta chain) sequence. This clone has just a few counts. Its antigen remains undetermined. Per-base quality was not reported, and no clone a single base away is much larger than it. The cohort comprised 670 or so healthy bone marrow donors. At the time of sampling, all cohort members were nominally healthy, though unrecorded immune exposures were likely present. The donor tested CMV seronegative and was one of the 352 seronegative cohort members. A peripheral blood sample was provided by each donor, and peripheral blood mononuclear cells were used for TCR beta sequencing. The Qiagen DNeasy Blood Extraction Kit was used to extract genomic DNA from the blood cell samples. Libraries were built with the immunoSEQ multiplex PCR assay. For the multiplex PCR, a mixture combining 60 forward primers for TCR Vbeta segments and 13 reverse primers for TCR Jbeta segments was used. A multiplex PCR assay on genomic DNA amplified the CDR3 region of rearranged TCR beta genes. The Illumina HiSeq System was used to sequence the amplified TCR beta libraries as 87-base-pair reads. The study's own analysis went as follows. A later analysis counted approximately 84 million unique TCR beta chains across the roughly 700 repertoires, and around 9.9 million of these chains were shared by at least two donors. Raw reads were error-corrected and collapsed into unique sequences with a nearest-neighbor algorithm that merged closely related sequences to remove PCR and sequencing errors. V, D and J gene segments were assigned by aligning CDR3 sequences to IMGT reference sequences. For a sequence to be retained, a match of at least six nucleotides was required to both a V gene segment and a J gene segment. A rearrangement counted as productive if the CDR3 had no stop codons and remained in frame with V and J, and every other rearrangement counted as non-productive. CDR3 was defined by IMGT convention, running from the second conserved V-encoded cysteine to the conserved J-encoded phenylalanine. Sequences without an unambiguous match to a single V gene segment were excluded from the earlier analysis of about 640 of the donors. In an earlier analysis of approximately 590 of the donors, V segments were called functional above 56.7% productive rearrangements and were called segregating when the between-donor standard deviation exceeded 5%. A statistical classification framework was built for diagnosing cytomegalovirus status from the catalog of TCR beta chain sequences. In a later analysis, TCR nucleotide sequences were compared against IMGT/GENE-DB human TR gene sequences so that V and J genes could be assigned. A later analysis assigned CDR3 sequences and most-parsimonious VDJ recombination scenarios with the TCRdist pipeline. In a later analysis, each TCR beta chain was defined by its CDR3 amino acid sequence together with its V-gene family, and reads without a unique V-gene family were excluded. As a way to deal with suspected cross-contamination and a sequencing artifact, a later analysis dropped approximately 570 nucleotide sequences that were highly shared and had low generation probability. In a later analysis, a clonal expansion index was calculated for each public chain from normalized within-repertoire ranks of inferred template counts. A later analysis computed generation probabilities with a VDJ recombination model fitted to out-of-frame rearrangements, and checked the results against IGoR. A later analysis scored TCR-TCR, TCR-HLA and TCR-CMV co-occurrence with hypergeometric tests, applying a repertoire-size bias correction to TCR pairs. In a later analysis, false discovery rates were estimated by permuting HLA or CMV assignments 20 times. In a later analysis, co-occurring TCRs were grouped with DBSCAN, and TCRdist sequence similarity was added when clustering was performed within HLA-allele-positive subsets. Repertoires with fewer than 30,000 or more than 120,000 public chains, plus five repertoires with anomalous nucleotide sharing, were excluded from co-occurrence clustering. TCRdb obtained this table from immuneACCESS and retained in-frame rearrangements with V and J assigned. These tables miss some clones; where compared with another copy, unresolved V genes account for less than half of the shortfall, and the remainder is unexplained. That table gives V, J and clone size, and the DNA gave D and trimming. The sample table contains 100,000 to 150,000 clones; only one count was recorded for 65% to 80% of them. The leading ten clones occupy approximately 1.8% of the sample.

This entry belongs to a study of cytomegalovirus exposure and HLA in healthy donors (dated by TCRdb to 2015 to 2018). Turning to the overall study: An earlier analysis of some 620 of the donors reported 276 Gb of sequence data and 95 million to 140 million unique TCR beta sequences obtained from about 179 million T cells. Roughly 300 gigabases of sequencing data and 70 million to 100 million unique TCR sequences were included in an early release covering roughly 600 HLA-typed donors. Among the approximately 420 genotyped donors, around 81% belonged to the genetic ancestry cluster associated with self-reported Caucasian donors. The study aimed to test whether signatures of past pathogen exposure could be identified by cataloging public T cell receptors. The study used immunosequencing to profile the T cell repertoires of several hundred subjects and linked those repertoires to cytomegalovirus serostatus. In addition to the first cohort of 650 to 800 subjects, a separate validation cohort of approximately 130 different subjects was used. To predict cytomegalovirus infection status, the study brought together high-throughput TCR immunosequencing, statistical association of individual TCRs with disease status, and machine learning. A later analysis re-examined previously published TCR beta repertoires from 500 to 700 donors and added high-resolution HLA genotyping to investigate patterns of TCR occurrence. Rather than drawing on any new phenotypic data, the later analysis identified candidate immune exposures from TCR beta sequences and the way those sequences occurred across donors. In an earlier analysis of about 590 of the donors, high-throughput TCR beta sequencing was used to judge whether each TCR beta V gene segment behaved as functional or pseudogenic. Donor age, sex, ethnicity and CMV serostatus were collected together with the repertoire data. A later genetic analysis took genome-wide SNP genotypes for about 55% of the 666 donors and used that subset as a discovery cohort. All discovery cohort repertoires had been generated on a single sequencing platform. Class I and class II HLA loci were covered by the typing at four-digit resolution. The number of donors typed differed by locus, with about 629-640 for A, B, C, DRB1 and DQB1, more than 500 for DQA1, approximately 580 for DPA1, and some 440 for DPB1. About five DR-DQ haplotypes were handled as single units for association and clustering, since linkage in the cohort was strong. Across 398 genotyped donors of the cohort, an average of approximately 200,000 unique TCR beta nucleotide sequences per donor were sequenced, and roughly a sixth of those sequences were non-productive. What the study reported, not specific to this receptor: Immune exposure information for the cohort was limited to CMV serostatus. Linkage disequilibrium might explain the correlated functional status among segregating V segments, but an unknown experimental factor could not be ruled out. A further reported finding was that TCR beta sequences accurately predicted the HLA-A and HLA-B alleles for most subjects in the first cohort. In a later analysis, several top co-occurrence clusters were reported to appear linked to parvovirus B19, influenza, CMV and Epstein-Barr virus. In a later genetic analysis, a missense DCLRE1C variant was associated with V-gene and J-gene trimming of TCR beta chains, and the association was replicated in an independent cohort. According to a later genetic analysis, donors in an Asian-associated ancestry cluster had fewer N-insertions in productive TCRs than the roughly 670-donor mean. In vitro tests confirmed that a few of the cytomegalovirus-associated TCR beta chains recognize cytomegalovirus antigens. Across donors, most TCR sequences were observed very rarely, whereas some public TCRs were present in many individuals. In an earlier analysis of 587 of the donors, most TCR beta V segments appeared in productive rearrangements about 90% or about 30% of the time, broadly matching IMGT annotations. Only TCR beta chains were sequenced in this cohort, and the absence of alpha or paired-chain data limited detectable features. Most CMV-associated TCR beta chains appeared to be HLA-restricted in a later analysis, and the HLA associations seemed to be driven largely by CMV exposure. Some IMGT-functional V segments, including TRBV6-2 and TRBV6-3, could not be distinguished by the 87-base-pair reads and were therefore excluded. Cytomegalovirus status was reported to be diagnosed by the classifier with high specificity and sensitivity in both the original and validation cohorts. Because HLA typing was missing for some donors at each locus, association tests included only the typed subset. A group of highly shared sequence variants was considered likely to be a technical artifact of the sequencing pipeline. In a later analysis, the rate of TCR association differed among HLA loci, with DRB1 alleles having the most associated TCRs and HLA-C alleles having the fewest. The study listed approximately 150 TCR beta chains as associated with cytomegalovirus. Sequencing depth was assumed to be roughly uniform across donors in the presence/absence analyses, though that assumption may not hold. Because counts were too low, some 17 rarely observed V segments, including chromosome 9 orphons, were excluded from the earlier analysis of some 540 of the donors. Assigning TCR associations to individual alleles was difficult when HLA alleles, especially DR and DQ, strongly co-occurred. In a later analysis, HLA-associated TCR beta chains were found to be more clonally expanded and to have lower generation probabilities than equally common non-associated chains. The authors suggested that the approach could potentially be extended to other disease states and immunological phenotypes. At a false discovery rate of 0.05, a later analysis linked under 20,000 TCR beta sequences to specific HLA alleles.

Taken from the germline V gene, the CDR1 and CDR2 loops are SGHDT and YYEEEE. A distance of 8 bases separates the germline ends of V and J, which lose 1 base and 0 bases respectively. The CDR3 sequence holds 15 residues, the cysteine and phenylalanine included. Only the CDR3 part of the read is kept: 45 bases, read in frame from the first base. The sample taken for sequencing was PBMCs. The receptor's source is a woman in her thirties or forties in good health and CMV-seronegative. This chain joins TRBV5-6 to TRBJ2-1, with no confidently assigned D gene. In nucleotides, the sequence is TGTGCCAGCAGCTTGAGCATCACCTCCTACAATGAGCAGTTCTTC. This yields the protein CASSLSITSYNEQFF.